The sequence of this T cell receptor (beta chain) was determined in a study of T-cell reconstitution after alpha-beta-depleted transplantation in children. This clonotype was picked up one time. The library targeted TCRbeta and was prepared with unique molecular identifiers. TCRdb independently ran MiXCR on the PCR reads; one entry per CDR3 protein. The table has fewer than 400,000 distinct CDR3 sequences, roughly 20% seen once. The CDR3 totals 16 residues. Trimming took off 7 bases at V and 8 bases at J, with 24 bases between the two ends. CDR1 and CDR2 from the germline V gene are SNHLY and FYNNEI. The starting material was PBMCs from the stem cell graft donor, obtained from the stem cell graft. The gene calls are TRBV2 and TRBJ1-3; D call uncertain. The receptor was derived from a human donor who donated a stem cell graft to a child with acute myeloid leukemia. The CDR3 DNA is TGTGCCAGCACTCCCCGCGGGAGGTACACCGGAGACACCATATATTTT. Its protein is CASTPRGRYTGDTIYF. Complete variable domain (other parts from reference TRBV2 and TRBJ1-3): EPEVTQTPSHQVTQMGQEVILRCVPISNHLYFYWYRQILGQKVEFLVSFYNNEISEKSEIFDDQFSVERPDGSNFTLKIRSTKLEDSAMYFCASTPRGRYTGDTIYFGEGSWLTVV.